This TCR beta chain was profiled in a study of monozygotic twins with inflammatory bowel disease. CDR1 and CDR2 from the germline V gene are LGHNA and YNFKEQ. CDR3 length equals 15 residues. The authors drew 2 to 2.5 ml of blood from each donor. The unique tags termed UMIs, each holding a 6-nucleotide sample barcode, were added by means of template switching. TCRdb derives one entry per CDR3 protein from the 5' RACE reads, leaving out DNA. This sample contains more than 350,000 distinct CDR3 sequences. The chain uses TRBV4-2 and TRBJ2-3; TCRdb's D gene call, TRBD2, goes unchecked for lack of DNA. This clonotype was obtained from a human donor with ulcerative colitis or Crohn's disease, or a healthy co-twin of an affected twin (not recorded which). The material sequenced was blood. The CDR3 here is CASSRRRGMADTQYF.